This TCR beta chain was captured by sequencing in a study of vaccination effects on CD4 cells after COVID-19. Using viral peptide pools, the ViraFEST assay grew out antigen-specific CD4+ T cells prior to sequencing. Isolating CD4+ T cells followed approximately ten days of culture. BNT162b2 vaccine or mRNA-1273 vaccine was given to participants in two doses. Assay used: immunoSEQ multiplex PCR; TCRdb lists only in-frame clones, some missing. In the table there are over 25,000 clones, around four fifths of which are singletons. To note about this clone: Its target is not known.

V lost 3 bases and J 3 bases, leaving 13 bases between the germline ends. This CDR3 spans 15 amino acids. Per germline, CDR1 SGHNT and CDR2 YYREEE (reference sequence). The sequencing used CD4+ T cells from PBMCs cultured with HCoV-NL63 spike peptides, collected after COVID-19 vaccination. This TCR came from a human donor who received a COVID-19 vaccine. Some clones in this sample may be carry-over from other donors' samples. The gene calls are TRBV5-4 and TRBJ2-4; D unresolved. CDR3: CASSSGMDGKNIQYF. The CDR3 bases are TGTGCCAGCAGCTCGGGCATGGATGGCAAAAACATTCAGTACTTC.